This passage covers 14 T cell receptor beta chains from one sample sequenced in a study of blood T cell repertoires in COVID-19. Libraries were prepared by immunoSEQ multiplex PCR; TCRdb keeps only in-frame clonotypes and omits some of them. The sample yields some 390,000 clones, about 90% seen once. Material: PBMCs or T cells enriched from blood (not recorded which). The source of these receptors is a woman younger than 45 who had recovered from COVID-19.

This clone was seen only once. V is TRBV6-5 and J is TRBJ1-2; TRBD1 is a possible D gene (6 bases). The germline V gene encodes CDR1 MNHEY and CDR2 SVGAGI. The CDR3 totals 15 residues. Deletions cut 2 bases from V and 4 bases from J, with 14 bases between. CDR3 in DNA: TGTGCCAGCAGTTACGACTGGACAGCTATCTATGGCTACACCTTC. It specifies CASSYDWTAIYGYTF.

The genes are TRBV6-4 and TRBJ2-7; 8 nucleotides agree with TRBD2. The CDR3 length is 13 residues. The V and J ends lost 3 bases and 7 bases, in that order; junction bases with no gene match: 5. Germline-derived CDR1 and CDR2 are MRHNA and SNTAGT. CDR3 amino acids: CASSERGVWEQYF. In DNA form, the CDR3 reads TGTGCCAGCAGTGAGCGGGGGGTCTGGGAGCAGTACTTC.

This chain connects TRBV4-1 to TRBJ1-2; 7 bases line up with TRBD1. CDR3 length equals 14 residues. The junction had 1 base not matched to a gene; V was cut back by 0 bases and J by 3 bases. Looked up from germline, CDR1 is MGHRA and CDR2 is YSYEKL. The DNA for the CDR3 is TGCGCCAGCAGCCAAGAAGGGGGCGACTATGGCTACACCTTC. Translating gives CASSQEGGDYGYTF.

The CDR3 sequence is CASSIEDRDHQPQHF. The CDR3 DNA sequence: TGCGCCAGCTCTATCGAGGACAGGGATCATCAGCCCCAGCATTTT. The chain employs TRBV4-1 and TRBJ1-5; 8 bases are shared with TRBD1. Germline V gene sequence: CDR1 MGHRA, CDR2 YSYEKL. J was trimmed by 5 bases and V by 8 bases; bases with no gene match: 11. The CDR3 is 15 residues long.

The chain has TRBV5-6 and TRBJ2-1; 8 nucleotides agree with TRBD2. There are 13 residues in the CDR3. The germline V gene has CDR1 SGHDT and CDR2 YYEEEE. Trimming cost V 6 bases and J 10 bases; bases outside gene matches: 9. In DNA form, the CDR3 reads TGTGCCAGCACCGATCGACTAGCGTACGAGCAGTTCTTC. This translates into CASTDRLAYEQFF.

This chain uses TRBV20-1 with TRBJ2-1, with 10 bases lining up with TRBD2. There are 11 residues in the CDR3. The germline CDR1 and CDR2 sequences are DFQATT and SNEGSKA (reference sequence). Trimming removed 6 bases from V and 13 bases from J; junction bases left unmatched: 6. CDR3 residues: CSAVTSGVQFF. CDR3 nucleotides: TGCAGTGCGGTTACTAGCGGGGTACAGTTCTTC.

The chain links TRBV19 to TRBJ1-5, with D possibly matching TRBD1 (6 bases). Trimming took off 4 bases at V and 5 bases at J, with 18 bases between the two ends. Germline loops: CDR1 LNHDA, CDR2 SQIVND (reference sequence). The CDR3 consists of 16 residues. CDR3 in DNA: TGTGCCAGTAGTACGAGCCTACAGGGTATACATCAGCCCCAGCATTTT. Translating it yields CASSTSLQGIHQPQHF.

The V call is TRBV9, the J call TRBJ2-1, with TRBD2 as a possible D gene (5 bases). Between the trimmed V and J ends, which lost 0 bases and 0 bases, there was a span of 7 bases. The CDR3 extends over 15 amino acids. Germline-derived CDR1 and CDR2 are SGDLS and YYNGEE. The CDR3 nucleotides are TGTGCCAGCAGCGTAGGGGAGAACTCCTACAATGAGCAGTTCTTC. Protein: CASSVGENSYNEQFF.

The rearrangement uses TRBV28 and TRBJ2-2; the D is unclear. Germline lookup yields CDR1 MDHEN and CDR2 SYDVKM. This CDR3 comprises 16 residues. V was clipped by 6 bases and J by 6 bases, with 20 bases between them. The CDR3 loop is CASSPNVGSSAGELFF. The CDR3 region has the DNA TGTGCCAGCAGCCCCAATGTCGGGTCCTCAGCCGGGGAGCTGTTTTTT. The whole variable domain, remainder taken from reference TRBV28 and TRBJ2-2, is DVKVTQSSRYLVKRTGEKVFLECVQDMDHENMFWYRQDPGLGLRLIYFSYDVKMKEKGDIPEGYSVSREKKERFSLILESASTNQTSMYLCASSPNVGSSAGELFFGEGSRLTVL.

CDR3 amino acids: CATSPSGSANSYEQYF. CDR3 bases: TGTGCCACCAGCCCTAGCGGGAGTGCGAACTCCTACGAGCAGTACTTC. The chain carries TRBV24-1 and TRBJ2-7; 10 bases map to TRBD2. CDR1 and CDR2 (germline): KGHDR, SFDVKD. V trimming: 7 bases; J trimming: 0 bases; junction bases outside the gene matches: 8. This CDR3 comprises 16 residues.

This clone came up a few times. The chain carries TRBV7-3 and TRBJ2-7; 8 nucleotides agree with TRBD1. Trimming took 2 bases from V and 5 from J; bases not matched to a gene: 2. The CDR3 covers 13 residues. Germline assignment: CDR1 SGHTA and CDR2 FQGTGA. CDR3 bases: TGTGCCAGCAGCTTACCAGGGGGCGACGAGCAGTACTTC. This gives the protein CASSLPGGDEQYF. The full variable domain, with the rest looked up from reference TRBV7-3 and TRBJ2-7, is GAGVSQTPSNKVTEKGKYVELRCDPISGHTALYWYRQSLGQGPEFLIYFQGTGAADDSGLPNDRFFAVRPEGSVSTLKIQRTERGDSAVYLCASSLPGGDEQYFGPGTRLTVT.

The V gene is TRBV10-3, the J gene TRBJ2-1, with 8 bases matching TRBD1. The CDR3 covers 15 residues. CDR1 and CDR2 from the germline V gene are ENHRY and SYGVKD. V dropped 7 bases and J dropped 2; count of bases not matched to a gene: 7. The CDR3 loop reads CAITSTGEPYNEQFF. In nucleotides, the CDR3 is TGTGCCATCACCTCGACAGGGGAGCCCTACAATGAGCAGTTCTTC.

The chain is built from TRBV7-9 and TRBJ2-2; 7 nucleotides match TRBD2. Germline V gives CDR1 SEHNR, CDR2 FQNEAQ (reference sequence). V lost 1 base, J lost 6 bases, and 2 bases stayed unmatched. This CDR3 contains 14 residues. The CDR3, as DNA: TGTGCCAGCAGCTTAGAAGGACTAGCCGGGGAGCTGTTTTTT. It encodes CASSLEGLAGELFF. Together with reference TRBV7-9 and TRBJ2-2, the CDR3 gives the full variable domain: DTGVSQNPRHKITKRGQNVTFRCDPISEHNRLYWYRQTLGQGPEFLTYFQNEAQLEKSRLLSDRFSAERPKGSFSTLEIQRTEQGDSAMYLCASSLEGLAGELFFGEGSRLTVL.

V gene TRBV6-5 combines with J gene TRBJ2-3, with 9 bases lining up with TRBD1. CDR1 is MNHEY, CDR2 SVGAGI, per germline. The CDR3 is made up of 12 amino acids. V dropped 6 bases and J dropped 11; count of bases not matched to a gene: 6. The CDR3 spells CASSPGQGRQYF. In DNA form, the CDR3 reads TGTGCCAGCAGCCCGGGACAGGGTAGGCAGTATTTT.